These 27 T cell receptor beta chains were sequenced from one sample in a study of shared clonotypes between healthy human individuals. Profiled with immunoSEQ multiplex PCR; TCRdb holds only in-frame clones, not every one. The sample yields more than 1,200,000 clones, roughly 98.5% seen once. The sample taken for sequencing was naive CD4+ T cells sorted from blood. Stated subset: CD45RA+ positively selected. The origin of the receptors is a man under 40 in good health.

The count of this clone is one. The chain carries TRBV2 and TRBJ2-7; TRBD2 is a possible D gene (6 bases). Trimming took 6 bases from V and 3 from J, leaving 18 bases between them. The CDR3 is 15 residues long. Germline-derived CDR1 and CDR2 are SNHLY and FYNNEI. Here the CDR3 reads CASRGPGSGGYEQYF. The CDR3 DNA reads TGTGCCAGCAGGGGTCCCGGGAGTGGAGGCTACGAGCAGTACTTC.

The V call is TRBV9, the J call TRBJ1-1; D is unresolved. CDR3 length equals 13 residues. Germline V gene sequence: CDR1 SGDLS, CDR2 YYNGEE. V lost 5 bases to trimming and J lost 0 bases, with 8 bases between them. The CDR3, as DNA: TGTGCCAGCAGTTCAGCTATGAACACTGAAGCTTTCTTT. It encodes CASSSAMNTEAFF.

The CDR3 bases are TGTGCCAGCACCCTCGCGGGAGTGCCCTTCGCCGAGCAGTACTTC. Translating it yields CASTLAGVPFAEQYF. The chain links TRBV7-2 to TRBJ2-7; TRBD2 matches at 7 bases. This CDR3 is built from 15 residues. CDR1 and CDR2 from the germline V gene are SGHTA and FQGNSA. With V trimmed by 7 bases and J by 6 bases, 15 bases remained unmatched.

This chain connects TRBV6-1 to TRBJ2-7; TRBD1 aligns across 8 bases. Unmatched junction bases numbered 6, after V lost 3 bases and J lost 2 bases. There are 15 residues in the CDR3. From germline, CDR1 is MNHNS and CDR2 SASEGT. The CDR3 bases are TGTGCCAGCAGTGACGAGACAGGGGCCCCCTACGAGCAGTACTTC. Translation: CASSDETGAPYEQYF.

This clone has only one observation. This CDR3 is also generated by other DNA sequences in the sample. The CDR3: CASSFSTDTQYF. As DNA, the CDR3 is TGTGCCAGCAGCTTTTCCACAGATACGCAGTATTTT. The gene calls are TRBV7-2 and TRBJ2-3; D is uncertain. Germline CDR1 reads SGHTA; CDR2 reads FQGNSA. V was trimmed by 3 bases and J by 2 bases, leaving 3 bases between them. CDR3 size: 12 residues.

This chain links TRBV27 with TRBJ1-3; TRBD1 is a possible D gene (6 bases). Trimming left V 6 bases short and J 2 bases short, with 11 bases between. The CDR3 has 14 amino acids. Germline V gene lookup returns CDR1 MNHEY and CDR2 SMNVEV (reference sequence). The CDR3 loop is CASSLGTPGNTIYF. The CDR3 nucleotides read TGTGCCAGCAGCCTCGGGACACCTGGAAACACCATATATTTT.

This chain uses TRBV7-2 with TRBJ2-7; D may be TRBD1 (5 bases). The ends were cut back, 3 bases at V and 5 bases at J, with 17 bases in the middle. The CDR3 spans 15 residues. Looked up from germline, CDR1 is SGHTA and CDR2 is FQGNSA. CDR3 in amino acids: CASSLANRMSDEQYF. The CDR3 nucleotides read TGTGCCAGCAGCTTGGCCAACAGGATGAGTGACGAGCAGTACTTC.

This clone showed up just once. V usage is TRBV5-3 and J usage is TRBJ1-1, with unresolved D. TRBV5-3 is sorted into the ORF group, with uncertain function. The CDR3 runs to 17 residues. Between the trimmed V and J ends, which lost 4 bases and 3 bases, there was a span of 22 bases. The CDR3 DNA is TGTGCCAGAAGCCCAGACCGAGGGAGGGATTACCACACTGAAGCTTTCTTT. This sequence encodes CARSPDRGRDYHTEAFF.

Remarks on this clone: Other DNA sequences within the sample encode an identical CDR3. This chain joins TRBV4-3 and TRBJ2-7; the D gene is possibly TRBD1 (7 bases). V was cut by 0 bases and J by 2 bases, with 11 bases left in between. The CDR3 sequence is 15 residues long. CDR1 and CDR2 (germline): LGHNA, YSLEER. The CDR3, as DNA: TGCGCCAGCAGCCAAGAATCCAGGGGGGCCTACGAGCAGTACTTC. Translating it yields CASSQESRGAYEQYF.

The chain carries TRBV27 and TRBJ2-7; 10 nucleotides match TRBD2. Trimming at V came to 5 bases and at J to 2 bases, leaving 3 bases not matched to a gene. CDR1 and CDR2 (germline): MNHEY, SMNVEV (reference sequence). The CDR3 covers 14 residues. The CDR3: CASSQLAGTYEQYF. In DNA form, the CDR3 reads TGTGCCAGCAGTCAACTAGCGGGGACCTACGAGCAGTACTTC.

This sequence joins TRBV7-2 and TRBJ2-7; D unclear. This CDR3 comprises 14 residues. CDR1 and CDR2 (germline): SGHTA, FQGNSA. V dropped 6 bases and J dropped 3 bases, with 15 bases sitting between them. The CDR3 bases are TGTGCCAGCAGTAAAGATTCGGGCAGCTACGAGCAGTACTTC. It yields the protein CASSKDSGSYEQYF.

The gene calls are TRBV7-2 and TRBJ2-7, with a tentative D call TRBD2 (5 bases). Germline V gene lookup returns CDR1 SGHTA and CDR2 FQGNSA. V gave up 0 bases and J gave up 5 bases, with 14 bases separating them. The CDR3 has 15 residues. In DNA, the CDR3 is TGTGCCAGCAGCTTAGCGCGAGGGATCGTAAACGAGCAGTACTTC. Translation gives CASSLARGIVNEQYF.

This chain connects TRBV7-2 to TRBJ2-1; D not certain. This CDR3 is 13 amino acids long. Germline V CDR1 and CDR2: SGHTA, FQGNSA. The ends were cut back, 0 bases at V and 14 bases at J, with 14 bases in the middle. The CDR3 DNA reads TGTGCCAGCAGCTTAGCAAGACTCAGTGTGGAGTTCTTC. Translating gives CASSLARLSVEFF. The full variable domain, its missing parts supplied by reference TRBV7-2 and TRBJ2-1, is GAGVSQSPSNKVTEKGKDVELRCDPISGHTALYWYRQSLGQGLEFLIYFQGNSAPDKSGLPSDRFSAERTGGSVSTLTIQRTQQEDSAVYLCASSLARLSVEFFGPGTRLTVL.

This clone was seen only once. V usage is TRBV18 and J usage is TRBJ2-7; 9 nucleotides align to TRBD1. The CDR3 totals 15 residues. Germline trimming cut 6 bases from V and 3 bases from J; bases unmatched to any gene: 9. CDR1 is KGHSH, CDR2 LQKENI, per germline. For the CDR3, the DNA is TGTGCCAGCTCCGAGGGACAGGGAGGACTCTACGAGCAGTACTTC. Its protein product is CASSEGQGGLYEQYF.

Remarks on this clone: Other DNA sequences in the sample encode the same CDR3. The chain couples TRBV18 to TRBJ2-2, with 7 positions matching TRBD1. The CDR3 is made up of 16 amino acids. CDR1 and CDR2 from the germline V gene are KGHSH and LQKENI. With 4 bases clipped from V and 1 base from J, the junction kept 6 bases outside the gene matches. For the CDR3, the DNA is TGTGCCAGCTCACGAAGGACAGGAGAGAACACCGGGGAGCTGTTTTTT. Its translation is CASSRRTGENTGELFF.

V gene TRBV19 combines with J gene TRBJ2-2; TRBD1 matches at 7 bases. J lost 7 bases, V lost 2 bases, and 10 bases had no gene match. Germline V gene sequence: CDR1 LNHDA, CDR2 SQIVND (reference sequence). This CDR3 region has 16 residues. The CDR3 protein is CASSITGAQGNGELFF. The CDR3 DNA reads TGTGCCAGTAGTATAACAGGGGCCCAAGGCAACGGGGAGCTGTTTTTT.

V and J are TRBV28 and TRBJ2-7; no firm D call. The ends were cut back, 6 bases at V and 3 bases at J, with 15 bases in the middle. Germline assignment: CDR1 MDHEN and CDR2 SYDVKM. This CDR3 contains 14 residues. CDR3 region: CASSVYSRNYEQYF. CDR3 nucleotide sequence: TGTGCCAGCAGCGTATATAGTCGGAACTACGAGCAGTACTTC.

This clone was seen only once. The junction differs from germline at one of its ends, possibly a read error. The chain employs TRBV7-9 and TRBJ2-5; no definite D call. The CDR3 covers 13 residues. Germline lookup yields CDR1 SEHNR and CDR2 FQNEAQ (reference sequence). The CDR3 sequence: CASTLYPQETQYF. The CDR3 region has the DNA TGTGCCAGCACCTTATACCCCCAAGAGACCCAGTACTTC.

CDR3 nucleotide sequence: TGTGCCAGCAAATGGGAGTCCGCCGGGGAGCTGTTTTTT. The encoded protein is CASKWESAGELFF. This chain connects TRBV2 to TRBJ2-2, with a possible D match to TRBD2 (5 bases). The V gene lost 7 bases and the J gene lost 6 bases, with 12 bases spanning the gap. Germline V gives CDR1 SNHLY, CDR2 FYNNEI. This CDR3 comprises 13 residues.

The DNA of the CDR3 is TGCGCCAGCAGCTTGGGCGGCGGGAGGGCAACAGATACGCAGTATTTT. This codes for CASSLGGGRATDTQYF. The chain carries TRBV5-1 and TRBJ2-3; 9 nucleotides line up with TRBD2. Germline assignment: CDR1 SGHRS and CDR2 YFSETQ. CDR3 length: 16 amino acids. With V trimmed by 0 bases and J by 3 bases, 5 bases remained unmatched.

The chain links TRBV15 to TRBJ1-5; D gene uncertain. Germline CDR1 reads LNHNV; CDR2 reads YYDKDF (reference sequence). The V end was cut by 3 bases, the J end by 7 bases, with 10 bases between. The CDR3 contains 13 residues. CDR3 amino acids: CATSSLQQQPQHF. CDR3 bases: TGTGCCACCAGCAGTCTACAACAGCAGCCCCAGCATTTT.

The chain is built from TRBV10-1 and TRBJ2-2; D not certain. V was trimmed by 5 bases and J by 4 bases, leaving 5 bases between them. Germline-derived CDR1 and CDR2 are WNHNN and SYGVQD (reference sequence). This CDR3 region has 12 residues. This CDR3 is CASSTSTGELFF. The CDR3 bases are TGCGCCAGCAGTACCAGCACCGGGGAGCTGTTTTTT.

The rearrangement links TRBV10-2 to TRBJ2-5; 11 bases line up with TRBD2. This CDR3 has 17 residues. Unmatched junction bases numbered 9, after V lost 4 bases and J lost 2 bases. CDR1 is WSHSY and CDR2 is SAAADI in the germline V gene. As DNA, the CDR3 is TGCGCCAGCAGTGTTTATAGCGGGAGGGGGTGGCAAGAGACCCAGTACTTC. Residues: CASSVYSGRGWQETQYF.

The gene calls are TRBV7-3 and TRBJ2-1, with 9 bases lining up with TRBD1. With V trimmed by 5 bases and J by 4 bases, 6 bases remained unmatched. Germline values: CDR1 SGHTA, CDR2 FQGTGA. There are 15 residues in the CDR3. The CDR3 reads CASSRDRAVYNEQFF. The CDR3 DNA follows: TGTGCCAGCAGCCGGGACAGGGCAGTATACAATGAGCAGTTCTTC.

The chain carries TRBV19 and TRBJ2-2; D perhaps matches TRBD1 (5 bases). Germline V CDR1 and CDR2: LNHDA, SQIVND (reference sequence). Deletions cut 5 bases from V and 7 bases from J, with 14 bases between. The CDR3 is made up of 14 amino acids. CDR3 nucleotides: TGTGCCAGTAGTCCGGCGACAGCCTTCGGGGAGCTGTTTTTT. It encodes CASSPATAFGELFF. The entire variable domain, with the rest obtained from reference TRBV19 and TRBJ2-2, is as follows: DGGITQSPKYLFRKEGQNVTLSCEQNLNHDAMYWYRQDPGQGLRLIYYSQIVNDFQKGDIAEGYSVSREKKESFPLTVTSAQKNPTAFYLCASSPATAFGELFFGEGSRLTVL.

Points on this clone: This specimen includes other DNA sequences encoding the same CDR3. The chain recombines TRBV18 with TRBJ2-2; weak D call: TRBD2 (6 bases). The CDR3 extends over 15 amino acids. V lost 3 bases and J 0 bases, leaving 8 bases between the germline ends. Germline CDR1 KGHSH, CDR2 LQKENI. Here the CDR3 DNA reads TGTGCCAGCTCACCGGGACTCGCGAACACCGGGGAGCTGTTTTTT. Translation gives CASSPGLANTGELFF.

The rearrangement joins TRBV10-1 to TRBJ2-1; 7 nucleotides line up with TRBD2. This CDR3 region has 15 residues. The germline gives CDR1 WNHNN, CDR2 SYGVQD (reference sequence). The V gene end was trimmed by 3 bases and the J gene end by 2 bases; junction bases not matched to a gene: 4. The CDR3 coding sequence is TGCGCCAGCAGTGATGAGCGGGGCCCCTACAATGAGCAGTTCTTC. It translates to CASSDERGPYNEQFF.